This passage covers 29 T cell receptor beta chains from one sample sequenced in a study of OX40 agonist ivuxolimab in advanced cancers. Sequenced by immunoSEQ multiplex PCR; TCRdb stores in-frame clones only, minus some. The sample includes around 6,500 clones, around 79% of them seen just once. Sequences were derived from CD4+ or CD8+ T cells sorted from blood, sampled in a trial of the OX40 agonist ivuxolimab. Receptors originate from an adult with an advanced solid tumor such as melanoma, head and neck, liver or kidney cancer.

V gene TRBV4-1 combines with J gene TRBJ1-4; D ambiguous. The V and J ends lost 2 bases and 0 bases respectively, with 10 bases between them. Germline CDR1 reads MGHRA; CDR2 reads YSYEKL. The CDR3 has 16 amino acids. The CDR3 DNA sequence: TGCGCCAGCAGCCAACCTGACGGATCAACTAATGAAAAACTGTTTTTT. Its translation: CASSQPDGSTNEKLFF.

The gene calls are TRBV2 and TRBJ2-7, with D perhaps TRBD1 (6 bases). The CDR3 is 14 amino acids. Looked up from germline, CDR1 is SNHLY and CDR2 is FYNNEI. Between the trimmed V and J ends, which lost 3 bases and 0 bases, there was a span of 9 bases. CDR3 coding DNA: TGTGCCAGCAGTGATCGGGACAACTCCTACGAGCAGTACTTC. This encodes CASSDRDNSYEQYF. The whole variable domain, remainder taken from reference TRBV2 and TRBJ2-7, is EPEVTQTPSHQVTQMGQEVILRCVPISNHLYFYWYRQILGQKVEFLVSFYNNEISEKSEIFDDQFSVERPDGSNFTLKIRSTKLEDSAMYFCASSDRDNSYEQYFGPGTRLTVT.

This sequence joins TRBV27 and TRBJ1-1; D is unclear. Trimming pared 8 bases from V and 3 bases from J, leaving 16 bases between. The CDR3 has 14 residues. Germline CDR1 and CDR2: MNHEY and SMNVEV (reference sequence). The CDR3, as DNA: TGTGCCAGCCATAGTATTGGGCCAGACACTGAAGCTTTCTTT. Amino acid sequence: CASHSIGPDTEAFF.

CDR3 bases: TGTGCCAGCAGCGTAGCAGGGAGCACAGATACGCAGTATTTT. Amino acid sequence: CASSVAGSTDTQYF. This chain joins TRBV9 and TRBJ2-3, with D possibly TRBD1 on 5 matching bases. Germline-derived CDR1 and CDR2 are SGDLS and YYNGEE. This CDR3 has 14 amino acids. The germline V and J ends were trimmed by 0 bases and 0 bases, with 5 bases remaining between them. Supplemented by reference TRBV9 and TRBJ2-3, the full variable domain reads DSGVTQTPKHLITATGQRVTLRCSPRSGDLSVYWYQQSLDQGLQFLIQYYNGEERAKGNILERFSAQQFPDLHSELNLSSLELGDSALYFCASSVAGSTDTQYFGPGTRLTVL.

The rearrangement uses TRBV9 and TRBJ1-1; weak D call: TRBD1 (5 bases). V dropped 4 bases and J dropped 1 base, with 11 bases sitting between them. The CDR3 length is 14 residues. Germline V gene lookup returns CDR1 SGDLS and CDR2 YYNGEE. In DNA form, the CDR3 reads TGTGCCAGCAGCCCCCGTGGGGGGAACACTGAAGCTTTCTTT. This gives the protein CASSPRGGNTEAFF.

In DNA, the CDR3 is TGTGCCAGTCGACTGCCTGACCAAGAGACCCAGTACTTC. Translated, it gives CASRLPDQETQYF. The rearrangement links TRBV2 to TRBJ2-5; no firm D call. V was pared by 9 bases and J by 0 bases, with 11 bases between. The germline V gene encodes CDR1 SNHLY and CDR2 FYNNEI. This CDR3 is 13 amino acids long.

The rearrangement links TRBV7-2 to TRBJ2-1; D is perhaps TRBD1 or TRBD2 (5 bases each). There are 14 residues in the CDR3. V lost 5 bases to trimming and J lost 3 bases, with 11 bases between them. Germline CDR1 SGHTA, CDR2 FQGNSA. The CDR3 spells CASSPGPFYNEQFF. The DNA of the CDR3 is TGTGCCAGCAGCCCGGGACCCTTCTACAATGAGCAGTTCTTC.

The CDR3 loop reads CASRDRAYEQYF. The CDR3 nucleotides read TGCGCCAGCCGGGACAGAGCCTACGAGCAGTACTTC. The genes are TRBV10-2 and TRBJ2-7; TRBD1 matches at 7 bases. Trimming cost V 8 bases and J 2 bases; bases outside gene matches: 3. The germline CDR1 and CDR2 sequences are WSHSY and SAAADI. The CDR3 is made up of 12 amino acids.

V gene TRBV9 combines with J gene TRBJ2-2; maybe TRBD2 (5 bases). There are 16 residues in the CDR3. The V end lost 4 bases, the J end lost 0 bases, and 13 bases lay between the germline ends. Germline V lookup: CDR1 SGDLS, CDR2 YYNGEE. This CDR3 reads CASSNTGGPNTGELFF. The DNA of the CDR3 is TGTGCCAGCAGCAACACTGGCGGGCCGAACACCGGGGAGCTGTTTTTT.

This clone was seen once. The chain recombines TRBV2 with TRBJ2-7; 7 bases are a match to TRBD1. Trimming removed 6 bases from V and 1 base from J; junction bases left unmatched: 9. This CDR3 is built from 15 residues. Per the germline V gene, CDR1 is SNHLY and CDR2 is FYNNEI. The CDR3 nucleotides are TGTGCCAGCAGGGACCGGGACAGTCCTTCCTACGAGCAGTACTTC. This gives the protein CASRDRDSPSYEQYF.

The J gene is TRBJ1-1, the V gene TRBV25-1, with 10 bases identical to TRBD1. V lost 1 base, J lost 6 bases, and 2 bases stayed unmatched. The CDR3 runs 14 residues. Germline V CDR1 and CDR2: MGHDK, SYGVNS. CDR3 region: CASSESGQGAEAFF. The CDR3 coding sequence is TGTGCCAGCAGTGAATCTGGACAGGGGGCTGAAGCTTTCTTT.

CDR3 in DNA: TGTGCCAGCAGCTTACGCGGGAGGGCCCTCTACGAGCAGTACTTC. Protein: CASSLRGRALYEQYF. The rearrangement joins TRBV7-8 to TRBJ2-7; TRBD2 agrees at 9 bases. The V gene end was trimmed by 2 bases and the J gene end by 3 bases; junction bases not matched to a gene: 5. Looked up from germline, CDR1 is SGHVS and CDR2 is FQNEAQ. The CDR3 extends over 15 amino acids.

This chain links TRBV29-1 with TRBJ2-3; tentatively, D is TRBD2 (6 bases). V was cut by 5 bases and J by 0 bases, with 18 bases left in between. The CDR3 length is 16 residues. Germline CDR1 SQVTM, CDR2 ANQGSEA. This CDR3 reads CSVFAPDGGSTDTQYF. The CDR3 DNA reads TGCAGCGTTTTTGCCCCGGACGGAGGGAGCACAGATACGCAGTATTTT.

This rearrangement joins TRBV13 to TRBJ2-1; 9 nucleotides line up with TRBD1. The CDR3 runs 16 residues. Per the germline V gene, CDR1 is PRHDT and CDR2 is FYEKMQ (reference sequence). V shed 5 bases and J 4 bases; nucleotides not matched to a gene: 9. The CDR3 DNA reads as TGTGCCAGCAGCCCGCCGGGACAGGGATCTTACAATGAGCAGTTCTTC. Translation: CASSPPGQGSYNEQFF.

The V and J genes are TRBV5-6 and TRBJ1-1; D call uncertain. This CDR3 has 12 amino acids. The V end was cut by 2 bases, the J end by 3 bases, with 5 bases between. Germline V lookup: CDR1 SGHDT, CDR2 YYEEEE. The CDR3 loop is CASSFGYTEAFF. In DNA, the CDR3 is TGTGCCAGCAGCTTTGGGTACACTGAAGCTTTCTTT.

The CDR3 loop is CASSLGLGSYEQYF. Here the CDR3 DNA reads TGTGCCAGCAGCTTAGGACTAGGATCCTACGAGCAGTACTTC. V gene TRBV11-2 combines with J gene TRBJ2-7; possible D gene TRBD2, 6 bases. Germline CDR1 reads SGHAT; CDR2 reads FQNNGV. Trimming shortened V by 1 base and J by 1 base, and 8 bases separated the two germline ends. The length of the CDR3 is 14 residues.

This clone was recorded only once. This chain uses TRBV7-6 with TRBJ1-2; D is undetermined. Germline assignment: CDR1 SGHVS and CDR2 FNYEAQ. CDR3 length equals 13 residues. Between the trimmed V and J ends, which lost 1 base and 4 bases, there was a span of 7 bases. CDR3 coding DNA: TGTGCCAGCAGCTTAGATGGTTTCTATGGCTACACCTTC. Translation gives CASSLDGFYGYTF.

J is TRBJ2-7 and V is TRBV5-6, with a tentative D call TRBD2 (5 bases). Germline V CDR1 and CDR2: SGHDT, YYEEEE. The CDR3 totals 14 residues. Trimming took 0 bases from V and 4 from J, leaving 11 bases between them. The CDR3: CASSLARRSYEQYF. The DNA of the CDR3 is TGTGCCAGCAGCTTGGCCAGGAGGTCTTACGAGCAGTACTTC.

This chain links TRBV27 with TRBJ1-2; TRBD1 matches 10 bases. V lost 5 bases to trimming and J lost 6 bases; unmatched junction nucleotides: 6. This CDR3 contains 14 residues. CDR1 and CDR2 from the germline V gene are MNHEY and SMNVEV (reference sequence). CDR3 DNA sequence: TGTGCCAGCAGTCCCTCGACAGGGGGCCATGGCTACACCTTC. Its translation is CASSPSTGGHGYTF.

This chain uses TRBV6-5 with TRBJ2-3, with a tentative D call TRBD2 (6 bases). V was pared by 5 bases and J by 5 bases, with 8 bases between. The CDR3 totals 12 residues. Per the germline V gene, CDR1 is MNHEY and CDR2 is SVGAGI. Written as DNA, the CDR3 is TGTGCCAGCAGTATGGGGGGAGATACGCAGTATTTT. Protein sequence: CASSMGGDTQYF.

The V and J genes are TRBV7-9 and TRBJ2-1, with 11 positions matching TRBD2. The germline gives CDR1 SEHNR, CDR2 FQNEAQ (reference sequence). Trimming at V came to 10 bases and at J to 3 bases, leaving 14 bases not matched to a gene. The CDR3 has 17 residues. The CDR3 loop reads CATLGLAGGVYYNEQFF. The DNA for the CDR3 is TGTGCCACCCTGGGGCTAGCGGGGGGAGTCTACTACAATGAGCAGTTCTTC.

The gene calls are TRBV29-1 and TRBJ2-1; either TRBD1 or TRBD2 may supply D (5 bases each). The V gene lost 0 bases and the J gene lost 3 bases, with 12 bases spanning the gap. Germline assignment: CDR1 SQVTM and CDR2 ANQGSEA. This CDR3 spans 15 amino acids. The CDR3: CSVEDGDRYYNEQFF. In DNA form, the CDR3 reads TGCAGCGTTGAAGATGGGGACCGCTACTACAATGAGCAGTTCTTC.

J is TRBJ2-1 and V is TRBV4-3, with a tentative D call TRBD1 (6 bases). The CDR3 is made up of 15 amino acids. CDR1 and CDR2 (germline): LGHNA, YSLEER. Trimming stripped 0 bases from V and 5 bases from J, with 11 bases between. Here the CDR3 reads CASSQDWQGHNEQFF. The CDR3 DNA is TGCGCCAGCAGCCAAGATTGGCAGGGGCACAATGAGCAGTTCTTC.

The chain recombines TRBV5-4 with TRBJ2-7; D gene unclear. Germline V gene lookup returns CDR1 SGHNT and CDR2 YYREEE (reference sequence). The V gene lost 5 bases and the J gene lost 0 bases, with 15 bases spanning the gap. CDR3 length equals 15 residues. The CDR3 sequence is CASSLGSVSSYEQYF. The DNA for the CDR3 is TGTGCCAGCAGTCTGGGATCGGTAAGCTCCTACGAGCAGTACTTC.

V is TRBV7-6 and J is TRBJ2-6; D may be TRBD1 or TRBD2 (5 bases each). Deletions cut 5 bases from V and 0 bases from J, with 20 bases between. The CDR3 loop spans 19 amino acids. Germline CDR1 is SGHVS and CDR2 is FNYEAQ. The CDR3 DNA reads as TGTGCCAGCAGCGCCTTCTTCATCAGGGAGAGCTCTGGGGCCAACGTCCTGACTTTC. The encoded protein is CASSAFFIRESSGANVLTF.

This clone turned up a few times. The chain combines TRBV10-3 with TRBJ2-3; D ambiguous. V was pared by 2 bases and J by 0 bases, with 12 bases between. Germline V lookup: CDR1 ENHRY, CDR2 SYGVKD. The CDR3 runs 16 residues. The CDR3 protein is CAISEIQTSSTDTQYF. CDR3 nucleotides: TGTGCCATCAGTGAGATTCAAACCTCTAGCACAGATACGCAGTATTTT.

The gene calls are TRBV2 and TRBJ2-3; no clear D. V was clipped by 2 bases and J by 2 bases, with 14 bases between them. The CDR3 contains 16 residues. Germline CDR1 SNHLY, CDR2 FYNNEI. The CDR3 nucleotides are TGTGCCAGCAGTGAACTGGACGGTGTTAACACAGATACGCAGTATTTT. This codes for CASSELDGVNTDTQYF.

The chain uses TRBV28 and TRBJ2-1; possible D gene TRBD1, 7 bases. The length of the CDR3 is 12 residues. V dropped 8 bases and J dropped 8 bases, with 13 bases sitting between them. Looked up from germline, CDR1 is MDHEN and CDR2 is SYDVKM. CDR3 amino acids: CASRRDSYEQFF. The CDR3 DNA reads TGTGCCAGCCGGAGGGACAGCTATGAGCAGTTCTTC.

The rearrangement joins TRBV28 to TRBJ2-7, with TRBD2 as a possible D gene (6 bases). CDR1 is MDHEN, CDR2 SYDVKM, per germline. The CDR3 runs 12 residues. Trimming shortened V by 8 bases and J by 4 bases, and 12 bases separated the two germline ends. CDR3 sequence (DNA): TGTGCCAGCGGGGCGGACTATTACGAGCAGTACTTC. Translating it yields CASGADYYEQYF.